This is a list of T cell receptor beta chains from one sample in a study of T cell repertoires in aging, cancer and after chemotherapy. TCRdb called the multiplex PCR reads again in MiXCR, with one record for every CDR3 protein. The table lists around 5,500 distinct CDR3 sequences, around 29% of them singletons. Sequences were obtained from blood. The receptor set was obtained from a human donor in good health. CDR3s include the opening cysteine and the closing phenylalanine or tryptophan. The D gene is left open where the match is weak. Clone size, where shown, is once, few, many, or a class for clones that have expanded.

>medium-sized|TRBD1|TRBV5-4|TRBJ2-5
CASSLGQGYQETQYF
TGTGCCAGCAGCTTGGGACAGGGCTACCAAGAGACCCAGTACTTC
>large|TRBD2|TRBV29-1|TRBJ2-2
CSVRGAGALGELFF
TGCAGCGTGAGGGGAGCGGGAGCGCTGGGGGAGCTGTTTTTT
>.|.|TRBV29-1|TRBJ2-5
CSVAGGNQETQYF
TGCAGCGTTGCCGGGGGTAACCAAGAGACCCAGTACTTC
>medium-sized|.|TRBV6-5|TRBJ2-7
CASRDWRYEQYF
TGTGCCAGCAGGGACTGGCGTTACGAGCAGTACTTC
>.|TRBD1|TRBV5-5|TRBJ2-7
CASSLEGTEGYEQYF
TGTGCCAGCAGCTTGGAAGGGACAGAAGGCTACGAGCAGTACTTC
>.|TRBD1|TRBV24-1|TRBJ2-1
CATSDFVLGQGWNEQFF
TGTGCCACCAGTGATTTCGTTTTGGGACAGGGGTGGAATGAGCAGTTCTTC
>few|.|TRBV7-6|TRBJ1-1
CASSGGGNTEAFF
TGTGCCAGCAGCGGAGGGGGGAACACTGAAGCTTTCTTT
>medium-sized|.|TRBV6-5|TRBJ2-3
CASTPRRGRGLNTQYF
TGTGCCAGCACCCCCCGTAGGGGGAGAGGATTGAATACGCAGTATTTT
>.|TRBD2|TRBV30|TRBJ2-5
CAWSPGLAGGRETQYF
TGTGCCTGGAGCCCCGGACTAGCGGGGGGCCGAGAGACCCAGTACTTC
>.|TRBD1|TRBV6-1|TRBJ1-2
CASSEAPDRILYGYTF
TGTGCCAGCAGTGAAGCGCCGGACAGGATCCTCTATGGCTACACCTTC
>.|.|TRBV18|TRBJ2-1
CASSRVGRSSYNEQFF
TGTGCCAGCTCACGGGTGGGCCGGAGCTCCTACAATGAGCAGTTCTTC
>.|TRBD2|TRBV5-4|TRBJ2-7
CASRLGTSGSYEQYF
TGTGCCAGCAGACTCGGGACTAGCGGGTCCTACGAGCAGTACTTC
>.|.|TRBV27|TRBJ1-2
CASSLGRGHGYTF
TGTGCCAGCAGTTTGGGAAGGGGCCATGGCTACACCTTC
>medium-sized|TRBD2|TRBV19|TRBJ2-3
CASSDVAAGETDTQYF
TGTGCCAGTAGTGACGTGGCAGCGGGGGAAACAGATACGCAGTATTTT
>few|.|TRBV9|TRBJ2-2
CASSVARAGRELFF
TGTGCCAGCAGCGTAGCTCGGGCGGGCCGGGAGCTGTTTTTT
>few|.|TRBV5-1|TRBJ1-6
CASRQGYRAGNSPLHF
TGCGCCAGCAGGCAAGGGTACAGGGCCGGTAATTCACCCCTCCACTTT